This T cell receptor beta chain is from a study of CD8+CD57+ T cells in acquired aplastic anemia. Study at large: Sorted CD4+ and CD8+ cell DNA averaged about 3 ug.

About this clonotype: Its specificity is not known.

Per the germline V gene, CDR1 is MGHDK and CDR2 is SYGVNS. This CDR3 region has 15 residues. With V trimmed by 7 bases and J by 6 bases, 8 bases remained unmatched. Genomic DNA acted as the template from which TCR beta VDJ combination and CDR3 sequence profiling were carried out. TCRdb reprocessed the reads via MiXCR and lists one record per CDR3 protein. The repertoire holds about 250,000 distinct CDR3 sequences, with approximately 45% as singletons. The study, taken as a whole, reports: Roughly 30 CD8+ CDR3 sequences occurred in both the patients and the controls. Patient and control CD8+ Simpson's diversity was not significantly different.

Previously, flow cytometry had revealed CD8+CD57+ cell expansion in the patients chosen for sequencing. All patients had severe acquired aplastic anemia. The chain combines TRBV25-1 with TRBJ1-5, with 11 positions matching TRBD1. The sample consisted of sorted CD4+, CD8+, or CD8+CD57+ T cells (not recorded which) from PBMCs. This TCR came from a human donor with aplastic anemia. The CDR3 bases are TGTGCCAGCACCCCCTGGGACAGGGGGGGTCAGCCCCAGCATTTT. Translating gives CASTPWDRGGQPQHF.